These 16 T cell receptor beta chains share one sample of origin, sequenced in a study of T cell clonality in common variable immunodeficiency. Profiling relied on immunoSEQ multiplex PCR, and the TCRdb table lists in-frame clones only, not all of them. The profile covers about 66,000 clones, none occurring a single time. The sequenced sample was peripheral blood mononuclear cells. These receptors came from a person aged 18 to 70 in good health.

This clone was picked up many times. The CDR3 sequence is CASSPRDGGSGYEQYF. The sequenced CDR3 bases are TGTGCCAGCAGCCCCCGGGACGGGGGGAGCGGGTACGAG. The chain is built from TRBV7-6 and TRBJ2-7; TRBD2 agrees at 7 bases. The read falls 3 residues short of the CDR3 end, and the missing part is taken from the germline J gene. Per germline, CDR1 SGHVS and CDR2 FNYEAQ. The CDR3 is made up of 16 amino acids. V lost 5 bases to trimming and J lost 4 bases; unmatched junction nucleotides: 14.

This clone was seen many times. The sequenced fragment ends 3 residues before the CDR3 boundary, so the rest is inferred from the germline J gene. J is TRBJ2-1 and V is TRBV9; TRBD2 matches 9 bases. The CDR3 extends over 16 amino acids. V lost 0 bases and J lost 2; bases outside the gene matches: 3. Germline CDR1 and CDR2: SGDLS and YYNGEE. CDR3 DNA, as far as it was read: TGTGCCAGCAGCGTAGATGTAGCGGGGGCCTACAATGAG. Translation gives CASSVDVAGAYNE. In full, the CDR3 is CASSVDVAGAYNEQFF.

This clone appeared many times. With the read ending 3 residues before the CDR3 end, the germline J gene is used to fill in that end. The chain has TRBV7-9 and TRBJ2-7; the match to TRBD1 covers 7 bases. V lost 6 bases and J lost 4; bases outside the gene matches: 9. The germline V gene encodes CDR1 SEHNR and CDR2 FQNEAQ (reference sequence). This CDR3 is 14 amino acids long. The CDR3 bases that were read are TGTGCCAGCAGTTCATCCGGACAGGTTTACGAG. It specifies CASSSSGQVYE. The CDR3 in its entirety is CASSSSGQVYEQYF. Filled out from reference TRBV7-9 and TRBJ2-7, the complete variable domain reads DTGVSQNPRHKITKRGQNVTFRCDPISEHNRLYWYRQTLGQGPEFLTYFQNEAQLEKSRLLSDRFSAERPKGSFSTLEIQRTEQGDSAMYLCASSSSGQVYEQYFGPGTRLTVT.

This clone was detected ten times or more. The read halts 3 residues ahead of the CDR3 end, with the missing end drawn from the germline J gene. The genes are TRBV6-2 or TRBV6-3 and TRBJ1-1; 9 nucleotides align to TRBD1. Germline-derived CDR1 and CDR2 are MNHEY and SVGEGT. The CDR3 consists of 13 residues. The CDR3 DNA, read in part, is TGTGCCAGCAGTTCCCACTCGGACAGGGGA. It specifies CASSSHSDRG. The whole CDR3 protein reads CASSSHSDRGAFF.

This clone came up many times. The read ends 3 residues early relative to the CDR3; the germline J gene fills the gap. V is TRBV20-1 and J is TRBJ2-7; 10 bases agree with TRBD2. This CDR3 is 16 amino acids long. The germline V gene has CDR1 DFQATT and CDR2 SNEGSKA (reference sequence). V trimming: 1 base; J trimming: 4 bases; junction bases outside the gene matches: 10. The CDR3 bases that were read are TGCAGTGCTAGAGGCAGCGGGAGGGCCGGTAGATACGAG. It translates to CSARGSGRAGRYE. The whole CDR3 protein reads CSARGSGRAGRYEQYF.

This clone was counted many times. The sequenced fragment ends 3 residues before the CDR3 boundary, so the rest is inferred from the germline J gene. Other DNA sequences from this sample encode an identical CDR3 as well. The chain combines TRBV7-2 with TRBJ1-2, with TRBD1 matching 7 bases. The CDR3 extends over 14 amino acids. V shed 4 bases, J shed 2 bases, and the junction held 4 bases outside the gene matches. Germline V gene lookup returns CDR1 SGHTA and CDR2 FQGNSA. The CDR3 sequence: CASSSPQGNYGYTF. The part of the CDR3 DNA that was read is TGTGCCAGCAGCTCCCCACAGGGGAACTATGGC.

This clone was seen repeatedly, ten times or more. The read stops 3 residues short of the end of the CDR3; the missing end is completed from the germline J gene. The chain employs TRBV20-1 and TRBJ2-3, with TRBD2 as a possible D gene (5 bases). CDR3 length equals 14 residues. Germline V lookup: CDR1 DFQATT, CDR2 SNEGSKA (reference sequence). Trimming cost V 3 bases and J 6 bases, with 16 bases left between them. The chain's CDR3 is CSARDGVAGDTQYF. CDR3 DNA (partial): TGCAGTGCTAGGGATGGAGTGGCGGGTGATACG.

This clone was counted ten times or more. The CDR3 end is not reached by the read, which stops 3 residues before it; the germline J gene fills it in. The V and J genes are TRBV19 and TRBJ2-5, with TRBD2 matching 10 bases. V was pared by 2 bases and J by 7 bases, with 13 bases of the junction left unmatched. The CDR3 is 17 amino acids. Germline V gene lookup returns CDR1 LNHDA and CDR2 SQIVND (reference sequence). CDR3 DNA, as far as it was read: TGTGCCAGTAGTATATACCCCCCCCTAGCGGGAGAAGTGACC. Translated, it gives CASSIYPPLAGEVT. The full CDR3 sequence reads CASSIYPPLAGEVTQYF.

This clone has ten or more counts. The read halts 3 residues ahead of the CDR3 end, with the missing end drawn from the germline J gene. The V and J genes are TRBV5-4 and TRBJ2-7; TRBD1 agrees at 7 bases. Trimming cost V 4 bases and J 2 bases; bases outside gene matches: 3. The CDR3 sequence is 13 residues long. Germline CDR1 is SGHNT and CDR2 is YYREEE (reference sequence). The CDR3 loop reads CASSKQGAYEQYF. Partial CDR3 DNA: TGTGCCAGCAGCAAGCAGGGGGCCTACGAG.

This clone was detected ten times or more. Incomplete CDR3 DNA: TGTGCCAGCCATAAACTAGCGGGAGTGGGAGATACG. Its protein is CASHKLAGVGDT. The complete CDR3 reads CASHKLAGVGDTQYF. The rearrangement uses TRBV2 and TRBJ2-3, with TRBD2 matching over 11 bases. The read comes to an end 3 residues before the CDR3 does, leaving the germline J gene to fill in the end. From germline, CDR1 is SNHLY and CDR2 FYNNEI. CDR3 length: 15 residues. Unmatched junction bases numbered 9, after V lost 8 bases and J lost 5 bases. Based on the CDR3 plus reference TRBV2 and TRBJ2-3, the full variable domain is EPEVTQTPSHQVTQMGQEVILRCVPISNHLYFYWYRQILGQKVEFLVSFYNNEISEKSEIFDDQFSVERPDGSNFTLKIRSTKLEDSAMYFCASHKLAGVGDTQYFGPGTRLTVL.

This clone was seen many times. The read stops 3 residues short of the end of the CDR3; the missing end is completed from the germline J gene. This chain links TRBV5-6 with TRBJ2-7; TRBD1 is a possible D gene (9 bases). This CDR3 region has 15 residues. Germline lookup yields CDR1 SGHDT and CDR2 YYEEEE. V gave up 6 bases and J gave up 3 bases, with 19 bases separating them. CDR3 DNA (partial): TGTGCCAGCACCGGGGGGGGGACAGGGATCTACGAG. This codes for CASTGGGTGIYE. The entire CDR3 protein is CASTGGGTGIYEQYF.

Ten or more counts support this clone. Sequencing ends 3 residues short of the CDR3 end; the germline J gene provides the rest. The chain joins TRBV20-1 to TRBJ2-3; 10 nucleotides line up with TRBD2. Germline V gene lookup returns CDR1 DFQATT and CDR2 SNEGSKA (reference sequence). CDR3 size: 14 residues. J was trimmed by 6 bases and V by 2 bases; bases with no gene match: 5. CDR3 loop: CSARWLAGDDTQYF. CDR3 bases read: TGCAGTGCTAGATGGCTAGCGGGAGATGATACG.

Ten or more counts support this clone. The CDR3 end is not reached by the read, which stops 3 residues before it; the germline J gene fills it in. The chain recombines TRBV5-1 with TRBJ1-2, with D perhaps matching TRBD1 (5 bases). V dropped 0 bases and J dropped 6 bases, with 6 bases sitting between them. This CDR3 contains 12 residues. The germline gives CDR1 SGHRS, CDR2 YFSETQ. The CDR3 spells CASSLGGDGYTF. CDR3 bases read: TGCGCCAGCAGCTTGGGAGGGGATGGC.

A word on this clone: The CDR3 goes on 3 residues after the read ends, and that part is filled in from the germline J gene. This sequence joins TRBV20-1 and TRBJ2-7, with 12 bases lining up with TRBD1. The CDR3 covers 17 residues. In germline, CDR1 is DFQATT, CDR2 SNEGSKA (reference sequence). The ends lost 6 bases at V and 6 bases at J; junction bases unmatched: 18. CDR3 sequence reads: CSALMGQGARIKSEQYF. The CDR3 bases that were read are TGCAGTGCCCTAATGGGACAGGGGGCGAGGATTAAAAGCGAG.

There are many counts of this clone. The read finishes 3 residues shy of the CDR3 end, and the germline J gene is used to complete it. The rearrangement uses TRBV20-1 and TRBJ2-1; the match to TRBD2 covers 12 bases. The germline V gene has CDR1 DFQATT and CDR2 SNEGSKA (reference sequence). With V trimmed by 0 bases and J by 5 bases, 5 bases remained unmatched. This CDR3 spans 16 amino acids. The CDR3 protein is CSARDVLAGGDNEQFF. The sequenced part of the CDR3 DNA is TGCAGTGCTAGAGATGTTCTAGCGGGAGGGGACAATGAG.

This clone was seen ten or more times. The read terminates 3 residues ahead of where the CDR3 ends, so the germline J gene completes it. The chain has TRBV20-1 and TRBJ2-1, with 8 bases fitting TRBD2. J lost 6 bases, V lost 6 bases, and 13 bases had no gene match. The CDR3 is made up of 15 amino acids. Germline V gives CDR1 DFQATT, CDR2 SNEGSKA (reference sequence). This chain's CDR3 is CSAPINTGTSNEQFF. CDR3 DNA (partial): TGCAGTGCCCCTATTAATACCGGGACTAGCAATGAG.